The rows below give T cell receptor beta chains drawn from one sample of a study of blood T cell repertoires in COVID-19. TCRdb keeps only in-frame clones here, not all; method: immunoSEQ multiplex PCR. The data show fewer than 85,000 clones, 88% seen once. Material: peripheral blood. The receptors originated from a human donor in a cohort sampled during active COVID-19. Each CDR3 is given with its conserved first and last residue. Each record gives: clone size, J gene, V gene, D gene, CDR3 DNA, CDR3 protein. D genes are given only for firm matches. Some rows mark clone size as missing; the rest say once, few, many or name a class of expanded clone.

NA,TRBJ2-1,TRBV4-1,TRBD2,TGCGCCAGCAGCCAAGATAGACCCCCCCGGGGGATAGCGGGAATCTACAATGAGCAGTTCTTC,CASSQDRPPRGIAGIYNEQFF
once,TRBJ2-3,TRBV6-5,NA,TGTGCCAGCAGGATTGACAGCCAAAGCACAGATACGCAGTATTTT,CASRIDSQSTDTQYF
NA,TRBJ1-2,TRBV11-2,NA,TGTGCCAGCAGCATGAACCCAGGGGTTTCGGAAGGCTACACCTTC,CASSMNPGVSEGYTF
NA,TRBJ2-7,TRBV5-6,TRBD2,TGTGCCAGCATAGCGGGAGGGGTCGGCGAGCAGTACTTC,CASIAGGVGEQYF
NA,TRBJ2-7,TRBV5-1,TRBD2,TGCGCCAGCAGCTTGGCCGGGACTAGCGTCTACGAGCAGTACTTC,CASSLAGTSVYEQYF
NA,TRBJ1-5,TRBV3-1/TRBV3-2,TRBD1,TGTGCCAGCAGACCGTACTTTCGGGACAGGGGTAATAGCAATCAGCCCCAGCATTTT,CASRPYFRDRGNSNQPQHF
NA,TRBJ2-2,TRBV7-3,TRBD1,TGTGCCAGCAGCTTGACAGGGCTGGACACCGGGGAGCTGTTTTTT,CASSLTGLDTGELFF
NA,TRBJ2-1,TRBV6-1,TRBD2,TGTGCCAGCAGTGACGCTCGGGAGGTTTCCAATGAGCAGTTCTTC,CASSDAREVSNEQFF
NA,TRBJ2-3,TRBV9,TRBD2,TGTGCCAGCAGCGTCGGGACTAGCATGACTAGCACAGATACGCAGTATTTT,CASSVGTSMTSTDTQYF
NA,TRBJ1-6,TRBV3-1/TRBV3-2,NA,TGTGCCAGCAGCCGCCCCGGGGGGGATCTCCCCCTCCACTTT,CASSRPGGDLPLHF
NA,TRBJ2-2,TRBV20-1,NA,TGCAGTGCTAGTCGACAGGCGAACACCGGGGAGCTGTTTTTT,CSASRQANTGELFF
NA,TRBJ2-5,TRBV11-3,TRBD2,TGTGCCAGCAGCTTATCCAATAGCGGGAGTAGTGAGACCCAGTACTTC,CASSLSNSGSSETQYF
NA,TRBJ1-2,TRBV29-1,NA,TGCAGCGTTGATCTGGGGGGGAAGGATGGCTACACCTTC,CSVDLGGKDGYTF
NA,TRBJ1-3,TRBV6-5,TRBD1,TGTGCCAGCAGAGGGACAGCCGGAAACACCATATATTTT,CASRGTAGNTIYF
NA,TRBJ1-1,TRBV5-5,NA,TGTGCCAGCAGCATAAATACCGGGACAGAAGCTTTCTTT,CASSINTGTEAFF
NA,TRBJ2-6,TRBV4-1,NA,TGCGCCAGCAGCCAAGACAGGGCGAGCTCTGGGGCCAACGTCCTGACTTTC,CASSQDRASSGANVLTF
once,TRBJ1-2,TRBV3-1/TRBV3-2,NA,TGTGCCAGCAGCCAAGATAGGCGGACAGAGCCTTATGGCTACACCTTC,CASSQDRRTEPYGYTF
NA,TRBJ1-2,TRBV3-1/TRBV3-2,TRBD1,TGTGCCAGCAGCCAAGGTGGGACAGGGACTGGCTACACCTTC,CASSQGGTGTGYTF
few,TRBJ1-1,TRBV5-4,TRBD1,TGTGCCGGCGCGATCACAGGGGGCACTGAAGCTTTCTTT,CAGAITGGTEAFF
NA,TRBJ2-6,TRBV5-1,NA,TGCGCCAGCAGCTTAATGATATCAGGGGCTGGGGCCAACGTCCTGACTTTC,CASSLMISGAGANVLTF
NA,TRBJ2-5,TRBV30,NA,TGTGCCTGGATGGGGAGGGGGGAAACGACCCAGTACTTC,CAWMGRGETTQYF
NA,TRBJ2-1,TRBV4-2,NA,TGTGCCACGCCTACCCGGGGTAGGGAGCCCTACAATGAGCAGTTCTTC,CATPTRGREPYNEQFF
NA,TRBJ2-2,TRBV7-8,TRBD2,TGTGCCAGCAAAACTGGGCTAGCGGGGCGGTGGAACACCGGGGAGCTGTTTTTT,CASKTGLAGRWNTGELFF
NA,TRBJ1-6,TRBV7-8,NA,TGTGCCAGCAGCCGACGATTAAAATTTCAGGGTTTAGATTCACCCCTCCACTTT,CASSRRLKFQGLDSPLHF
NA,TRBJ2-5,TRBV11-3,NA,TGTGCCAGCAGCTTAGGGCACCGGGACATCGGGACCCAGTACTTC,CASSLGHRDIGTQYF
NA,TRBJ1-2,TRBV4-1,NA,TGCGCCAGCAGCCAAGATCCAGGGCAGCGCTATGGCTACACCTTC,CASSQDPGQRYGYTF
NA,TRBJ1-2,TRBV2,TRBD1,TGTGCCAGCAGTGAAGCCGGGACAGGGGGCTACACCTTC,CASSEAGTGGYTF
NA,TRBJ1-3,TRBV27,NA,TGTGCCAGCAGCCCTAATGGAAACACCATATATTTT,CASSPNGNTIYF
NA,TRBJ2-6,TRBV7-2,NA,TGTGCCAGCAGCTTAGCGCTACAGAGTCTCTCTGGGGCCAACGTCCTGACTTTC,CASSLALQSLSGANVLTF
NA,TRBJ1-1,TRBV6-5,NA,TGTGCCAGCAGTTCCTACAGGGATAACACTGAAGCTTTCTTT,CASSSYRDNTEAFF
few,TRBJ1-4,TRBV30,NA,TGTGCCTGGAGTCCACGGAGGGAATACTCTAATGAAAAACTGTTTTTT,CAWSPRREYSNEKLFF
NA,TRBJ2-2,TRBV7-3,NA,TGTGCCAGCAGCCCCTCGGTGGACACCGGGGAGCTGTTTTTT,CASSPSVDTGELFF
NA,TRBJ2-5,TRBV7-2,NA,TGTGCCAGCAGCTTAGTAGCAGATTTCCAAGAGACCCAGTACTTC,CASSLVADFQETQYF
NA,TRBJ1-3,TRBV28,NA,TGTGCCAGCAAAATGGACAGTCTCTCTGGAAACACCATATATTTT,CASKMDSLSGNTIYF
once,TRBJ1-2,TRBV6-5,NA,TGTGCCAGCAAGATACTAGCCCGAGAGAATGGCTACACCTTC,CASKILARENGYTF